This TCR beta chain was retrieved from a study of T cells in tuberculosis. As for the study in general: In South Africa, adults with active tuberculosis were compared with IGRA-negative and latently infected IGRA-positive adolescents.

On this clone: What it binds is unknown.

Regarding the study as a whole: Cases with active tuberculosis were adults, while controls were adolescents.

Adolescents were screened for latent TB by skin test and IGRA. Sequenced by immunoSEQ multiplex PCR; TCRdb stores in-frame clones only, minus some. This repertoire shows about 30,000 clones, around 94% found once; its top ten account for about 7.8%. Germline V gives CDR1 MNHNY, CDR2 SVGAGI (reference sequence). The length of the CDR3 is 14 residues. The ends lost 2 bases at V and 5 bases at J; junction bases unmatched: 3. The rearrangement joins TRBV6-6 to TRBJ2-1; 7 bases are a match to TRBD1. The sequencing sample was made of PBMCs. This TCR came from a donor aged 10-29 years with latent tuberculosis or without tuberculosis infection. CDR3 sequence: CASSYRGLNNEQFF. The DNA for the CDR3 is TGTGCCAGCAGTTACAGGGGGCTAAACAATGAGCAGTTCTTC.